These T cell receptor beta chains were read from a single sample in a study of early T cells in non-severe SARS-CoV-2 infection. TCRdb reanalysed the 5' RACE reads using MiXCR and keeps one entry per CDR3 protein. The sample has some 50,000 distinct CDR3 sequences; over 7% are singletons. Input material: whole blood. The receptors shown here come from an adult who was a healthcare worker with PCR-confirmed SARS-CoV-2 infection or an uninfected control (not recorded which). Both conserved end residues are trimmed from each CDR3.

j_call | v_call | cdr3_aa
TRBJ2-3 | TRBV9 | ASSEGTSGDTQY
TRBJ2-1 | TRBV4-1 | ASSQGGLAGYNEQF
TRBJ2-1 | TRBV5-4 | AFRGGPPEQF
TRBJ2-6 | TRBV13 | ASSRGLGANVLT
TRBJ2-1 | TRBV2 | ASSDPYNNEQF
TRBJ2-3 | TRBV12-3/TRBV12-4 | ASSPLGGPLDTQY
TRBJ2-1 | TRBV7-8 | ASSLVVRGNEQF
TRBJ2-3 | TRBV6-1 | ASSEVGGGTRTDTQY
TRBJ1-2 | TRBV20-1 | SAERQGLRGYT
TRBJ1-1 | TRBV18 | ASSGQGGDTEAF
TRBJ2-5 | TRBV2 | ASGRGEVETQY
TRBJ1-1 | TRBV5-1 | ASSIGGTEAF
TRBJ2-7 | TRBV6-1 | ASILGPSYEQY
TRBJ2-1 | TRBV19 | ASRQAASNEQF
TRBJ2-2 | TRBV3-1 | ASSAQGNNGELF
TRBJ2-3 | TRBV20-1 | SARGGPSDTQY
TRBJ2-7 | TRBV12-3/TRBV12-4 | ASSLETGPEQY
TRBJ2-1 | TRBV5-6 | ASSGGAGEDNEQF
TRBJ2-2 | TRBV27 | ASSPGERPGELF
TRBJ2-1 | TRBV12-5 | ASGFPPYNEQF
TRBJ1-3 | TRBV14 | ASSLLGGRISGNTIY
TRBJ1-2 | TRBV30 | AWSPSPLDYGYT
TRBJ2-2 | TRBV2 | ASSGTGRGGELF
TRBJ1-3 | TRBV20-1 | SARGQYSGNTIY